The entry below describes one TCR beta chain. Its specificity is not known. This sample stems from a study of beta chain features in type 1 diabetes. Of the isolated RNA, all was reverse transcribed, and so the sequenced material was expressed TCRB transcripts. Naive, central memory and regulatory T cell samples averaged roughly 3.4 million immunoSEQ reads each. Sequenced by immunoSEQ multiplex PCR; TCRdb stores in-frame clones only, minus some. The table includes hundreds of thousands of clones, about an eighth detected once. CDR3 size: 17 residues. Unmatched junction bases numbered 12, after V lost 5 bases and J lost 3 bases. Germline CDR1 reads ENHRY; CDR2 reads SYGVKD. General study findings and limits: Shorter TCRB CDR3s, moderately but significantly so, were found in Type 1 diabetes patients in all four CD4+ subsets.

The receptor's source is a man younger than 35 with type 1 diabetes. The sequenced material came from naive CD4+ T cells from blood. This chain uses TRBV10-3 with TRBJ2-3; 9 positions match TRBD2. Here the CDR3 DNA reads TGTGCCATCAGTAGCCCGGGGACTAGCCCATCGACAGATACGCAGTATTTT. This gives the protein CAISSPGTSPSTDTQYF.